These T cell receptor beta chains were read from a single sample in a study of blood T cell repertoires in COVID-19. Produced via immunoSEQ multiplex PCR; TCRdb's table is partial and in-frame only. The sample holds about 210,000 clones, more than 80% seen once. What was sequenced was PBMCs or T cells enriched from blood (not recorded which). These receptors all stem from a woman aged 18-29 years who had recovered from COVID-19. The CDR3 runs from the conserved cysteine through the conserved F or W. D genes are given only for firm matches. Not every row has a clone size; where given, it reads once, few, many or a size class.

>TRBJ1-5|TRBV24-1|-|-
CATSDLPGYEPQHF
TGTGCCACCAGTGATTTGCCCGGGTACGAGCCCCAGCATTTT
>TRBJ1-4|TRBV2|TRBD1|few
CASGRDRASGEKLFF
TGTGCCAGCGGGAGGGACAGGGCGAGTGGCGAAAAACTGTTTTTT
>TRBJ1-2|TRBV10-3|-|-
CAISSRGAYGYTF
TGTGCCATCAGCAGCCGGGGGGCCTATGGCTACACCTTC
>TRBJ1-6|TRBV7-9|TRBD1|-
CASGRGQGNSPLHF
TGTGCCAGCGGGAGGGGACAGGGTAATTCACCCCTCCACTTT
>TRBJ2-6|TRBV30|-|-
CAWSAGWSSSGANVLTF
TGTGCCTGGAGTGCCGGTTGGTCGAGCTCTGGGGCCAACGTCCTGACTTTC
>TRBJ2-7|TRBV4-1|TRBD1|-
CASSQLPGQSTYEQYF
TGCGCCAGCAGCCAGTTACCGGGACAGTCTACCTACGAGCAGTACTTC
>TRBJ2-7|TRBV6-5|-|few
CASTEGGARYEQYF
TGTGCCAGCACCGAGGGGGGGGCGCGGTACGAGCAGTACTTC
>TRBJ1-1|TRBV5-6|-|-
CASSPQGYLPEAFF
TGTGCCAGCAGCCCCCAGGGCTACCTACCTGAAGCTTTCTTT
>TRBJ1-4|TRBV6-5|-|-
CASSYDRGEKLFF
TGTGCCAGCAGTTACGACCGGGGGGAAAAACTGTTTTTT
>TRBJ2-7|TRBV12-3/TRBV12-4|-|-
CASSLRGYEQYF
TGTGCCAGCAGTTTAAGAGGGTACGAGCAGTACTTC
>TRBJ2-7|TRBV19|TRBD1|-
CASTPGQNYEQYF
TGTGCCAGTACTCCGGGACAGAACTACGAGCAGTACTTC
>TRBJ1-4|TRBV7-9|TRBD1|-
CASSPGQGLMEKLFF
TGTGCCAGCAGCCCCGGACAGGGGTTAATGGAAAAACTGTTTTTT
>TRBJ1-1|TRBV6-5|-|-
CASSYNWNTEAFF
TGTGCCAGCAGTTACAACTGGAACACTGAAGCTTTCTTT
>TRBJ2-5|TRBV7-9|-|-
CASSFGTPKETQYF
TGTGCCAGCAGCTTCGGGACACCCAAAGAGACCCAGTACTTC
>TRBJ1-1|TRBV23-1|TRBD1|-
CASDQGVGTEAFF
TGCGCCAGCGATCAGGGGGTAGGTACTGAAGCTTTCTTT